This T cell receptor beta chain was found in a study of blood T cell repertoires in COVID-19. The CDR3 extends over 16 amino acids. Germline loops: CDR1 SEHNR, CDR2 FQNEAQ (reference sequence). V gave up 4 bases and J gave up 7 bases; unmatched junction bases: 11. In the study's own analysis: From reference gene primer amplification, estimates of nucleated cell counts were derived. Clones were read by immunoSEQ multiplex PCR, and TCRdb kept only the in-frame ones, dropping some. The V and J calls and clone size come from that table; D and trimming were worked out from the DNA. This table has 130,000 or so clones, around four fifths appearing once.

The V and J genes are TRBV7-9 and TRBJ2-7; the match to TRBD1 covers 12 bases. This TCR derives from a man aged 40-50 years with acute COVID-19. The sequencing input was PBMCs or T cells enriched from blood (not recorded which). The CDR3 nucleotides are TGTGCCAGCAGCTCGAGTGGGGACAGGGGGCGCGGTGAGCAGTACTTC. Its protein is CASSSSGDRGRGEQYF.